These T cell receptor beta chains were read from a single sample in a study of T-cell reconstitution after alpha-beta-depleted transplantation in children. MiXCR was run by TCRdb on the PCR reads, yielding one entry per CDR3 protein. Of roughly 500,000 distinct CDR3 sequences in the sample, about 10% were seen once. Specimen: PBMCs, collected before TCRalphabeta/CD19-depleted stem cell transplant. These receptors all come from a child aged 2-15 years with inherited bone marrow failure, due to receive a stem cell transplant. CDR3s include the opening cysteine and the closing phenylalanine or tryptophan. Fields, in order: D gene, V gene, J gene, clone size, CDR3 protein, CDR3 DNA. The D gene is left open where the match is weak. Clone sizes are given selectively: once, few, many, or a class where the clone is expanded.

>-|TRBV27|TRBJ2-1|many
CASSSSPHYGYNEQFF
TGTGCCAGCAGTTCTTCCCCCCACTATGGATACAATGAGCAGTTCTTC
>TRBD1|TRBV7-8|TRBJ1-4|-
CASSGSGTGNEKLFF
TGTGCCAGCAGCGGATCCGGGACAGGGAATGAAAAACTGTTTTTT
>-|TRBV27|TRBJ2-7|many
CASSPIGGREQYF
TGTGCCAGCAGCCCCATCGGGGGGCGAGAGCAGTACTTC
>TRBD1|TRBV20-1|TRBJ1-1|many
CSATGGGGFMNTEAFF
TGCAGTGCTACAGGGGGCGGGGGTTTCATGAACACTGAAGCTTTCTTT
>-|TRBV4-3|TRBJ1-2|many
CASSQDHGQRLYGYTF
TGCGCCAGCAGCCAAGATCACGGACAGAGACTCTATGGCTACACCTTC
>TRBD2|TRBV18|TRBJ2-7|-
CASSPRGSDYEQYF
TGTGCCAGCTCACCACGCGGGAGCGACTACGAGCAGTACTTC
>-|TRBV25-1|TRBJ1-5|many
CASSECLDGSNQPQHF
TGTGCCAGCAGTGAATGTTTGGACGGTAGCAATCAGCCCCAGCATTTT
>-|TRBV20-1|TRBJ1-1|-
CSARGTRRQTEAFF
TGCAGTGCTAGGGGGACCCGCCGTCAAACTGAAGCTTTCTTT
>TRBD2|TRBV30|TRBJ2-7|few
CAWSRGLAGVEEQYF
TGTGCCTGGAGTCGTGGACTAGCGGGAGTGGAGGAGCAGTACTTC
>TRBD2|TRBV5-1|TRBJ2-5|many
CASSTGGASGEETQYF
TGCGCCAGCAGCACTGGCGGGGCTAGCGGGGAAGAGACCCAGTACTTC
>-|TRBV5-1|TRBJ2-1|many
CASSPGRGGYNEQFF
TGCGCCAGCAGCCCTGGCAGGGGGGGGTACAATGAGCAGTTCTTC
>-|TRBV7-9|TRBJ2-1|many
CASSLVVDNEQFF
TGTGCCAGCAGCTTAGTTGTGGACAATGAGCAGTTCTTC
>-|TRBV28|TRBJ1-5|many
CASSLRKVNYYSNQPQHF
TGTGCCAGCAGTTTAAGAAAGGTCAACTACTATAGCAATCAGCCCCAGCATTTT
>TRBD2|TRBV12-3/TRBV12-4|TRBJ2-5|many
CASSPTTSGRRKTQYF
TGTGCCAGCAGTCCAACGACTAGCGGGAGGAGAAAGACCCAGTACTTC
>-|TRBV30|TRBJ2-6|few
CAWSGGAVPAGANVLTF
TGTGCCTGGAGTGGGGGGGCAGTCCCCGCTGGGGCCAACGTCCTGACTTTC
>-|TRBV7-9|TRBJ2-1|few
CASRRSGPIQYNEQFF
TGTGCCAGCAGACGATCGGGTCCGATCCAGTACAATGAGCAGTTCTTC
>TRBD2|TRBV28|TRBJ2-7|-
CASSLLAGRPYEQYF
TGTGCCAGCAGTTTACTAGCGGGGCGCCCCTACGAGCAGTACTTC
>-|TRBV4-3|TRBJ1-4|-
CASSQESWGRATNEKLFF
TGCGCCAGCAGCCAAGAATCTTGGGGGCGAGCAACTAATGAAAAACTGTTTTTT
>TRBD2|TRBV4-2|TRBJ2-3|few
CASSPGWASGTDTQYF
TGTGCCAGCAGCCCAGGGTGGGCTAGCGGGACCGATACGCAGTATTTT
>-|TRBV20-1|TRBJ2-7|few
CSAILPIPRRYEQYF
TGCAGTGCAATCCTCCCTATCCCCCGACGGTACGAGCAGTACTTC
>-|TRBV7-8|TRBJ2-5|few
CASSLAGRFGETQYF
TGTGCCAGCAGCTTAGCGGGACGCTTTGGGGAGACCCAGTACTTC
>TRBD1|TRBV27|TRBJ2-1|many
CASSPLSGQGAREQFF
TGTGCCAGCAGTCCCCTTTCGGGACAGGGGGCTCGCGAGCAGTTCTTC
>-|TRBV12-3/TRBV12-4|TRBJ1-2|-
CASSRPPRDYGYTF
TGTGCCAGCAGTCGCCCCCCGAGGGACTATGGCTACACCTTC
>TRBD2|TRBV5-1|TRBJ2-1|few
CATREGLADAYNEQFF
TGCGCCACCCGAGAGGGACTAGCGGATGCCTACAATGAGCAGTTCTTC
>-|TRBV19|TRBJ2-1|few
CASNRGATYNEQFF
TGTGCCAGTAATAGAGGCGCGACCTACAATGAGCAGTTCTTC
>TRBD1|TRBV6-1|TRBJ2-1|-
CASSLRDSAYNEQFF
TGTGCCAGCAGCCTCCGGGACAGTGCCTACAATGAGCAGTTCTTC
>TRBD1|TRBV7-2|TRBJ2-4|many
CASSSRTGGEPKYF
TGTGCCAGCAGCTCTCGGACAGGGGGCGAGCCAAAGTACTTC
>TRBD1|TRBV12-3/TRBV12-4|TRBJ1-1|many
CASNARDRNTEAFF
TGTGCCAGCAACGCGAGGGACAGGAACACTGAAGCTTTCTTT
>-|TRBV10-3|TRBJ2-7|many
CAIRGRDSGGYEQYF
TGTGCCATCAGGGGCAGGGACTCAGGAGGCTACGAGCAGTACTTC
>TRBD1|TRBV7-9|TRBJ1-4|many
CASSLGTGEEKLFF
TGTGCCAGCAGCTTAGGGACAGGGGAGGAAAAACTGTTTTTT
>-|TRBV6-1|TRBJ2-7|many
CASSEVHGSSYEQYF
TGTGCCAGCAGTGAAGTCCACGGAAGCTCCTACGAGCAGTACTTC
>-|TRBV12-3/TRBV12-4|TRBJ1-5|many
CASRTGFHSNQPQHF
TGTGCCAGCAGGACAGGATTTCATAGCAATCAGCCCCAGCATTTT
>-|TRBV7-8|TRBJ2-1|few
CASSPSLSGRDYNEQFF
TGTGCCAGCAGCCCAAGCCTCTCCGGGCGGGACTACAATGAGCAGTTCTTC
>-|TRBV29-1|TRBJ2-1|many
CSSRIYNEQFF
TGCAGCTCCAGAATTTACAATGAGCAGTTCTTC
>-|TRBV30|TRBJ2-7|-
CAWSQTRIDYEQYF
TGTGCCTGGAGCCAAACTAGGATAGACTACGAGCAGTACTTC
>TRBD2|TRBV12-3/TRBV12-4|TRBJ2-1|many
CASSSSLAPSYNEQFF
TGTGCCAGCAGTTCGTCACTAGCGCCTTCCTACAATGAGCAGTTCTTC
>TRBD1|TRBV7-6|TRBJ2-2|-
CASSRMTGGGGELFF
TGTGCCAGCAGCCGAATGACAGGGGGCGGCGGGGAGCTGTTTTTT
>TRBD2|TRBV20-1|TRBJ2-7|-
CSALGTTQYEQYF
TGCAGTGCTTTGGGGACTACCCAATACGAGCAGTACTTC
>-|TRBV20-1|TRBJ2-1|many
CSLLATSYNEQFF
TGCAGTCTCCTAGCGACCTCCTACAATGAGCAGTTCTTC
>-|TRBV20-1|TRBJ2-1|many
CSAESSGARSYNEQFF
TGCAGTGCCGAAAGTAGCGGTGCGCGCTCCTACAATGAGCAGTTCTTC
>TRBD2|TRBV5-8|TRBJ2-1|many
CASTLGTSGRDEQFF
TGTGCCAGCACCCTCGGGACTAGCGGGAGGGATGAGCAGTTCTTC
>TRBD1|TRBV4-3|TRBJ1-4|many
CASSLFGQGREKLFF
TGCGCCAGCAGCCTTTTCGGACAGGGTCGAGAAAAACTGTTTTTT
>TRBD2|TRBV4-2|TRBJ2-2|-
CASSQGTSLSGELFF
TGTGCCAGCAGCCAAGGGACTAGTTTGAGCGGGGAGCTGTTTTTT
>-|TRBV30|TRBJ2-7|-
CAWSPNGVGNEQYF
TGTGCCTGGAGTCCCAACGGGGTGGGGAACGAGCAGTACTTC
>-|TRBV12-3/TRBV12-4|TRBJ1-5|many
CASSSSQPQHF
TGTGCCAGCAGTTCCAGCCAGCCCCAGCATTTT
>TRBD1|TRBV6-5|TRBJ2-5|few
CASSPAGTGSQETQYF
TGTGCCAGCAGCCCCGCCGGGACAGGGAGCCAAGAGACCCAGTACTTC
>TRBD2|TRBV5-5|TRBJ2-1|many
CASSQGTSGTENEQFF
TGTGCCAGCAGCCAGGGGACTAGCGGGACGGAAAATGAGCAGTTCTTC
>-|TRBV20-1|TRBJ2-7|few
CSGVRASAHYEQYF
TGCAGTGGTGTTAGGGCTAGCGCCCACTACGAGCAGTACTTC
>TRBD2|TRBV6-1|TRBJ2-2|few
CASSGTSGATNTGELFF
TGTGCCAGCAGTGGGACTAGCGGAGCGACGAACACCGGGGAGCTGTTTTTT
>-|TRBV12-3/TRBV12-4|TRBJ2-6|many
CASSFWGANVLTF
TGTGCCAGCAGTTTTTGGGGGGCCAACGTCCTGACTTTC
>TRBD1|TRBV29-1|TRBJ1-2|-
CSAQEDRGYGGYTF
TGCAGCGCCCAAGAGGACAGGGGTTATGGTGGCTACACCTTC
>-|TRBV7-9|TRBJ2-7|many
CASSGVGPPYEQYF
TGTGCCAGCAGCGGAGTGGGGCCCCCCTACGAGCAGTACTTC
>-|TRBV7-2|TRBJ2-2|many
CASSFGTPDTGELFF
TGTGCCAGCAGCTTCGGGACTCCGGACACCGGGGAGCTGTTTTTT
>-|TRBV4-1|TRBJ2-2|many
CASSQDFPYTGELFF
TGCGCCAGCAGCCAAGATTTTCCGTACACCGGGGAGCTGTTTTTT
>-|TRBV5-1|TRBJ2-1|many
CASSLVPGSYNEQFF
TGCGCCAGCAGCTTGGTCCCGGGTTCCTACAATGAGCAGTTCTTC
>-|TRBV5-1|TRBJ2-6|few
CASSTTDSGANVLTF
TGCGCCAGCAGTACGACAGACTCTGGGGCCAACGTCCTGACTTTC